These 7 T cell receptor beta chains were sequenced from one sample in a study of shared clonotypes between healthy human individuals (dated by TCRdb to 2018 to 2021). The library was built by means of the immunoSEQ multiplex PCR assay. The clones in this table, taken by TCRdb from immuneACCESS, are in-frame only. Not every clone is retained; where verified, under half of the shortfall comes from an unresolved V gene, and the cause of the rest is unknown. Recorded for this sample are 2 million to 2.5 million clones; 85% to 95% of them occurred a single time. The ten largest make up 0.39% of the sample. Sample: naive CD4+ T cells from PBMCs. Per the publication, the cell subset or site label means: CD45RA+ positively selected. These receptors originate from a man between 18 and 35 years old in good health. Some clones in this sample may be carry-over from other donors' samples.

This clone is a singleton in its sample. The chain links TRBV4-2 to TRBJ2-3; 14 bases fit TRBD2. The CDR3 totals 21 residues. Germline V CDR1 and CDR2: LGHNA, YNFKEQ. V lost 0 bases to trimming and J lost 0 bases; unmatched junction nucleotides: 11. CDR3: CASSQDLPVGTSGGSTDTQYF. The CDR3 nucleotides are TGTGCCAGCAGCCAAGATCTTCCCGTTGGGACTAGCGGGGGTAGCACAGATACGCAGTATTTT.

In DNA, the CDR3 is TGTGCCAGCGCCACTCAGGGAGCAAACTATGGCTACACCTTC. This encodes CASATQGANYGYTF. The chain has TRBV18 and TRBJ1-2; tentative D call: TRBD1 (5 bases). Germline V lookup: CDR1 KGHSH, CDR2 LQKENI. V was trimmed by 8 bases and J by 2 bases, leaving 15 bases between them. There are 14 residues in the CDR3.

The genes are TRBV14 and TRBJ2-3, with TRBD1 as a possible D gene (6 bases). This CDR3 spans 17 amino acids. CDR1 is SGHDN and CDR2 is FVKESK in the germline V gene. Trimming took off 3 bases at V and 2 bases at J, with 18 bases between the two ends. In nucleotides, the CDR3 is TGTGCCAGCAGCCACTCAAGTGGAACAGGGAACACAGATACGCAGTATTTT. This gives the protein CASSHSSGTGNTDTQYF.

The chain links TRBV28 to TRBJ2-7, with TRBD2 matching 14 bases. This CDR3 has 16 residues. Losses at the gene ends were 3 bases for V and 6 bases for J; bases not matched to a gene: 7. Germline assignment: CDR1 MDHEN and CDR2 SYDVKM. CDR3 residues: CASSLQGLAGVLEQYF. The CDR3 coding sequence is TGTGCCAGCAGTTTGCAGGGACTAGCGGGAGTCCTCGAGCAGTACTTC.

The chain joins TRBV6-8 to TRBJ2-5, with D perhaps matching TRBD1 (5 bases). V was trimmed by 2 bases and J by 5 bases, leaving 15 bases between them. Germline V gives CDR1 MNHGY, CDR2 SAAAGT. This CDR3 contains 15 residues. The CDR3 spells CASSYDGQLKETQYF. CDR3 DNA sequence: TGTGCCAGCAGTTACGACGGACAACTCAAGGAGACCCAGTACTTC.

V is TRBV5-4 and J is TRBJ1-1; possibly TRBD1 for D (6 bases). Germline V gives CDR1 SGHNT, CDR2 YYREEE (reference sequence). Trimming pared 6 bases from V and 0 bases from J, leaving 15 bases between. The length of the CDR3 is 15 residues. The CDR3 region is CASTSGGPMNTEAFF. CDR3 in DNA: TGTGCCAGCACCTCCGGGGGGCCAATGAACACTGAAGCTTTCTTT.

This chain uses TRBV7-7 with TRBJ2-3, with D possibly being TRBD1 (5 bases). The V gene's germline CDR1 is SSHAT and CDR2 FNYEAQ (reference sequence). Trimming took off 1 base at V and 6 bases at J, with 14 bases between the two ends. The CDR3 extends over 15 amino acids. Here the CDR3 DNA reads TGTGCCAGCAGCTTAGGGGGCCAGAGTTCGGATACGCAGTATTTT. Translated, it gives CASSLGGQSSDTQYF.